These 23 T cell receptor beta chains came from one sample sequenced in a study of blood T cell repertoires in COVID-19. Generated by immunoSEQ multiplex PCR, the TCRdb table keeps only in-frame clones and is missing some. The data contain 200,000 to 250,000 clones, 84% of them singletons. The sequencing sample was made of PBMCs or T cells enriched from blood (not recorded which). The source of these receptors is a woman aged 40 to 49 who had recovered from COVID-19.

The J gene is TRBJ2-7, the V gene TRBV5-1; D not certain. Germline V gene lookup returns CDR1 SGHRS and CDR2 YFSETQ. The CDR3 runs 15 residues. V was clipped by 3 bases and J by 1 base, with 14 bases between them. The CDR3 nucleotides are TGCGCCAGCAGCTCTGGAACTCTAGTATCCTACGAGCAGTACTTC. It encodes CASSSGTLVSYEQYF. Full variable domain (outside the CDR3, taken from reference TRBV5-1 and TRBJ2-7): KAGVTQTPRYLIKTRGQQVTLSCSPISGHRSVSWYQQTPGQGLQFLFEYFSETQRNKGNFPGRFSGRQFSNSRSEMNVSTLELGDSALYLCASSSGTLVSYEQYFGPGTRLTVT.

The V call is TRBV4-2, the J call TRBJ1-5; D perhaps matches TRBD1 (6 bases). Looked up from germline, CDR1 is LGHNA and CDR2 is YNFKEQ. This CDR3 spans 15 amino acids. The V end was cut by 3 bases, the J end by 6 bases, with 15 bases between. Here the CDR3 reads CASSHTGGDGQPQHF. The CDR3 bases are TGTGCCAGCAGCCATACGGGGGGCGATGGTCAGCCCCAGCATTTT.

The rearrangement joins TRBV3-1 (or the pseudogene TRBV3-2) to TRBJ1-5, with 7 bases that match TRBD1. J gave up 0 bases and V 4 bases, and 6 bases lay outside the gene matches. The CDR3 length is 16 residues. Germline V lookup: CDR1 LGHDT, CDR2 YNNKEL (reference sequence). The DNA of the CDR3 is TGTGCCAGCAGCCCCGGGACAGCCTATAGCAATCAGCCCCAGCATTTT. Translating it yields CASSPGTAYSNQPQHF.

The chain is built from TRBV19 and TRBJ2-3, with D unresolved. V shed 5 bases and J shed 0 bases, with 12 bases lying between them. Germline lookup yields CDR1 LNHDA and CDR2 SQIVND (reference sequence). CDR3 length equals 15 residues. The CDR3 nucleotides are TGTGCCAGTAGTGCCTTAGGCGGAAGCACAGATACGCAGTATTTT. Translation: CASSALGGSTDTQYF.

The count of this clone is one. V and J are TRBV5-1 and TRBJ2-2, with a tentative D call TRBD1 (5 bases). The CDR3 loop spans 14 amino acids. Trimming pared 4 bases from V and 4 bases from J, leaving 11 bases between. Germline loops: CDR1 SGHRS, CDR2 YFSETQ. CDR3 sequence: CASSGQGGTGELFF. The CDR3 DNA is TGCGCCAGCAGCGGCCAGGGTGGCACCGGGGAGCTGTTTTTT. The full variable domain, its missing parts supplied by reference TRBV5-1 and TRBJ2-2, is KAGVTQTPRYLIKTRGQQVTLSCSPISGHRSVSWYQQTPGQGLQFLFEYFSETQRNKGNFPGRFSGRQFSNSRSEMNVSTLELGDSALYLCASSGQGGTGELFFGEGSRLTVL.

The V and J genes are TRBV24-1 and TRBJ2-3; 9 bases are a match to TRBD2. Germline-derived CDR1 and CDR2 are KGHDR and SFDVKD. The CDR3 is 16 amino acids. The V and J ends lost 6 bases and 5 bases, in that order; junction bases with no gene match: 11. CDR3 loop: CATSSIARGGGDTQYF. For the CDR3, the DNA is TGTGCCACCAGTAGCATCGCCCGCGGGGGGGGAGATACGCAGTATTTT.

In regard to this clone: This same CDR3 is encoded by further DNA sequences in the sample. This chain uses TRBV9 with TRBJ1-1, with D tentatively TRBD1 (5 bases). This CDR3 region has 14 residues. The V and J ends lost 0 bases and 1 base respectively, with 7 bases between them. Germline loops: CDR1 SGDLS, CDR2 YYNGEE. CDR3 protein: CASSVVGGNTEAFF. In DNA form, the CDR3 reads TGTGCCAGCAGCGTAGTCGGGGGGAACACTGAAGCTTTCTTT.

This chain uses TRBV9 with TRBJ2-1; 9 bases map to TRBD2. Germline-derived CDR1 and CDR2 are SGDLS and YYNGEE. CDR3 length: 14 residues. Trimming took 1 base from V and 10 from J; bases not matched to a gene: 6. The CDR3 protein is CASSVIAGEHEQFF. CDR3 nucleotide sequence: TGTGCCAGCAGCGTAATAGCGGGAGAACACGAGCAGTTCTTC.

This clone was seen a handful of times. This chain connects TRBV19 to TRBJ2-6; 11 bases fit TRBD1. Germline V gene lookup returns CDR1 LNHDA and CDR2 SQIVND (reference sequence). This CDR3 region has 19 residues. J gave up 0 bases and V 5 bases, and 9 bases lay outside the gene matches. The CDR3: CASSPNRDRGFSGANVLTF. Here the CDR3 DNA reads TGTGCCAGTAGTCCAAACCGGGACAGGGGGTTCTCTGGGGCCAACGTCCTGACTTTC.

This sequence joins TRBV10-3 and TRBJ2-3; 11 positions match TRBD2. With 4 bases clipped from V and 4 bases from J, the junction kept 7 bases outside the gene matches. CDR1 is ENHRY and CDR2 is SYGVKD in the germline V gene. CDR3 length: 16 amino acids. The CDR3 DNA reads TGTGCCATCAGTGGTGGAACTAGCGGGAGTCCAGATACGCAGTATTTT. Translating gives CAISGGTSGSPDTQYF.

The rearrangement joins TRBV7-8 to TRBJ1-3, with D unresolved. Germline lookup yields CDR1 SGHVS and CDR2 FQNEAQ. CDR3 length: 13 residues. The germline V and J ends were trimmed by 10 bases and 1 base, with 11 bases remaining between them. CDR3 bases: TGTGCCACCTCAAGCGGGTCTGGAAACACCATATATTTT. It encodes CATSSGSGNTIYF.

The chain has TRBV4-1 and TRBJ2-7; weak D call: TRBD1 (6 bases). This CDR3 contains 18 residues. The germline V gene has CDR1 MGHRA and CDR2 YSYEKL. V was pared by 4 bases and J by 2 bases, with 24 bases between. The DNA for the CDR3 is TGCGCCAGCAGCCCACAGGACCACAGGGTAAAAAAGCCCTACGAGCAGTACTTC. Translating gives CASSPQDHRVKKPYEQYF.

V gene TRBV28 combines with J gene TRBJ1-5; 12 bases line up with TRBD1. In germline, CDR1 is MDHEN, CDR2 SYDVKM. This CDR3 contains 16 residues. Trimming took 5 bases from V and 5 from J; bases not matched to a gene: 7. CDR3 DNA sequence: TGTGCCAGCAGTCCCACCGGGACAGGGGGCTATCAGCCCCAGCATTTT. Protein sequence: CASSPTGTGGYQPQHF.

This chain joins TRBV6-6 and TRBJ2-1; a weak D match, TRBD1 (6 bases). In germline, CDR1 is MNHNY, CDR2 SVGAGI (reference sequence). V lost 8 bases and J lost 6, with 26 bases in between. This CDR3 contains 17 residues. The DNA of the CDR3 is TGTGCCAGCCGTAGATCATTTAACAGGGTCGGGGCCAATGAGCAGTTCTTC. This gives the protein CASRRSFNRVGANEQFF.

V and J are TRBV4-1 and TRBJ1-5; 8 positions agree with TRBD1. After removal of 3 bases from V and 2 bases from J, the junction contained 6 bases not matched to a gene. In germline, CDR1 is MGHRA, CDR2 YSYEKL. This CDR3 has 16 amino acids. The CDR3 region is CASSQWGTGRNQPQHF. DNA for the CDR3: TGCGCCAGCAGCCAGTGGGGGACAGGCCGCAATCAGCCCCAGCATTTT.

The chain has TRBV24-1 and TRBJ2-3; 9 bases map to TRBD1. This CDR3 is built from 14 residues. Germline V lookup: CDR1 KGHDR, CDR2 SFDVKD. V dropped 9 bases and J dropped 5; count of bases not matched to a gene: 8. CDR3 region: CATGTGTGIDTQYF. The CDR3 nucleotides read TGTGCCACCGGCACCGGGACAGGGATAGATACGCAGTATTTT.

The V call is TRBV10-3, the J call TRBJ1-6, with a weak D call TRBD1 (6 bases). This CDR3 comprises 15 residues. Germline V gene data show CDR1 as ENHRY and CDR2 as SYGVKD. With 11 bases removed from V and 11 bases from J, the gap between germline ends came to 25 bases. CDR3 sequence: CAASRGGQPHTPLHF. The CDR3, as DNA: TGTGCCGCCTCACGGGGGGGCCAGCCACATACACCCCTCCACTTT.

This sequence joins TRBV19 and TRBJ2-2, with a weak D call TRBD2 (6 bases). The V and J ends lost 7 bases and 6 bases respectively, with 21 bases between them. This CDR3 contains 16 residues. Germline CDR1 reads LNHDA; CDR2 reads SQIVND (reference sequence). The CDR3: CASKTEKAGWSGELFF. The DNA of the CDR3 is TGTGCCAGTAAAACGGAAAAGGCGGGGTGGTCCGGGGAGCTGTTTTTT.

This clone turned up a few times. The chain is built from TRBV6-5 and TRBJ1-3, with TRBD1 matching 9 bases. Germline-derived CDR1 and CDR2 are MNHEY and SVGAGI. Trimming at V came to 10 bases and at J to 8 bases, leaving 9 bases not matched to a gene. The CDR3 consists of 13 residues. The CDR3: CAIWSDRGDTIYF. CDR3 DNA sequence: TGTGCCATATGGTCGGACAGGGGAGACACCATATATTTT.

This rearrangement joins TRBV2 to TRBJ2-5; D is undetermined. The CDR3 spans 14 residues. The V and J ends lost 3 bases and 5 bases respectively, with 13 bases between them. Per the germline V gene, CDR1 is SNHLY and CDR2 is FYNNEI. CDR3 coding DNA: TGTGCCAGCAGTGATCCCCGTACCCAGGAGACCCAGTACTTC. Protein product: CASSDPRTQETQYF.

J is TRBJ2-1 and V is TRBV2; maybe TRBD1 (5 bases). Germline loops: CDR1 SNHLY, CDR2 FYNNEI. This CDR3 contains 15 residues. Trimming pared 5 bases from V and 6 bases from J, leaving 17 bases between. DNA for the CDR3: TGTGCCAGCAGTACGGGCCCGACAGAGAGCAATGAGCAGTTCTTC. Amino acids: CASSTGPTESNEQFF.

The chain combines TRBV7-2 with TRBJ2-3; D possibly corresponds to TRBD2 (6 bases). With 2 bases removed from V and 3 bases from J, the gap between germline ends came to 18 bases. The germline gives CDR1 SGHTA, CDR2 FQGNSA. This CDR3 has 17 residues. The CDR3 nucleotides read TGTGCCAGCAGCTTACGGGGCGGGCGGGATCTTACAGATACGCAGTATTTT. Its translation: CASSLRGGRDLTDTQYF.

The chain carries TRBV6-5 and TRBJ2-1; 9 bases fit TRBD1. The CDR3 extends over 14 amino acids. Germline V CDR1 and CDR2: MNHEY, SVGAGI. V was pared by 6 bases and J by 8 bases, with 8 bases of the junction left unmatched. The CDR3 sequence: CASSRGTGGDEQFF. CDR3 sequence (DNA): TGTGCCAGCAGCCGGGGAACAGGGGGCGATGAGCAGTTCTTC.